Sequencing of this T cell receptor (beta chain) was carried out in a study of cytomegalovirus exposure and HLA in healthy donors. Whole-study findings and limits: Analysis was performed later, and it showed HLA-associated TCR beta chains to be more clonally expanded than equally common others. The authors enumerated over 150 TCR beta chains as linked to cytomegalovirus. Immune exposure data for these donors was limited to CMV serostatus. A prior analysis recorded that most TCR beta V segments were productive about 87% or about 30% of the time.

Trimming shortened V by 2 bases and J by 10 bases, and 12 bases separated the two germline ends. The CDR3 is 14 amino acids. Germline V gene lookup returns CDR1 SGHAT and CDR2 FQNNGV. This PCR relied on a set of 60 Vbeta primers and 13 Jbeta primers. The repertoire was sequenced with immunoSEQ multiplex PCR; TCRdb's copy has only in-frame clones and lacks some. The sample comprises over 100,000 clones, around 80% of which are singletons, and around 4.8% rests with the top ten. Comments on this clone: The antigen is not known.

The chain joins TRBV11-2 to TRBJ1-6; D is uncertain. Specimen: PBMCs. The TCR was taken from a man aged 30 to 39 in good health and CMV-seropositive. CDR3 in DNA: TGTGCCAGCAGCTTAAATGGGGAGGGATCACCCCTCCACTTT. It codes for CASSLNGEGSPLHF.